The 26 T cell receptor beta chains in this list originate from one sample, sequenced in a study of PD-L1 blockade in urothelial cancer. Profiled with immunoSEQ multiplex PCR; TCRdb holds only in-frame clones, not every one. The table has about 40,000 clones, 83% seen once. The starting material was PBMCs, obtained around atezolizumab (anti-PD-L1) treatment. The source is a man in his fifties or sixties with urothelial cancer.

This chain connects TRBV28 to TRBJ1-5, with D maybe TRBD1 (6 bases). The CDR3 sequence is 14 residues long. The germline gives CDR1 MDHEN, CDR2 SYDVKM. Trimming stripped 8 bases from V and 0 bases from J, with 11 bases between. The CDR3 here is CASAGEYSNQPQHF. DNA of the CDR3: TGTGCCAGCGCAGGGGAATATAGCAATCAGCCCCAGCATTTT.

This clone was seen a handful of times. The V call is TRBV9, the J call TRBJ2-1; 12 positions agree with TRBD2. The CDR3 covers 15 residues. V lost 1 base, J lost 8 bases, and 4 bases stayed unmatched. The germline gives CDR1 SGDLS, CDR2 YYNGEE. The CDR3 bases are TGTGCCAGCAGCGTACGTCTAGCGGGGGGGGATGAGCAGTTCTTC. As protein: CASSVRLAGGDEQFF.

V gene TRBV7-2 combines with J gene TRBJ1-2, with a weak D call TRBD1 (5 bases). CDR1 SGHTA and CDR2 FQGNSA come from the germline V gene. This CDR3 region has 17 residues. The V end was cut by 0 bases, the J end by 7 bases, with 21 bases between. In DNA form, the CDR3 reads TGTGCCAGCAGCTTAGCACGGGGAGGGGAACTCGGTCGTGGCTACACCTTC. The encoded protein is CASSLARGGELGRGYTF. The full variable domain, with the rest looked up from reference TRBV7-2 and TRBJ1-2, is GAGVSQSPSNKVTEKGKDVELRCDPISGHTALYWYRQSLGQGLEFLIYFQGNSAPDKSGLPSDRFSAERTGGSVSTLTIQRTQQEDSAVYLCASSLARGGELGRGYTFGSGTRLTVV.

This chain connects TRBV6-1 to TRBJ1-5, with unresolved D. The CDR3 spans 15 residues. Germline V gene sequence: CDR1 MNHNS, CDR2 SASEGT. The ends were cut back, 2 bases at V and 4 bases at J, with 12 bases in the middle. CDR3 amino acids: CASSEWRQVNQPQHF. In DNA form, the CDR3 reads TGTGCCAGCAGTGAATGGCGCCAGGTAAATCAGCCCCAGCATTTT.

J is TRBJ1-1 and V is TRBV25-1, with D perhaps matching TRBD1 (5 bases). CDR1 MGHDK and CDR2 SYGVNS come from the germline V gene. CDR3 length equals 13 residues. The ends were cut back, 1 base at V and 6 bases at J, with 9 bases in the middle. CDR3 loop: CASSEFGAAEAFF. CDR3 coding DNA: TGTGCCAGCAGTGAATTTGGGGCCGCTGAAGCTTTCTTT.

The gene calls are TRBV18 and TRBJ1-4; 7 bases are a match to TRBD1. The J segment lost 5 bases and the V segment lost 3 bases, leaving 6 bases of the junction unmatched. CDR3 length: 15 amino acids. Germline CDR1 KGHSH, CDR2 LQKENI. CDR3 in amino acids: CASSPQQGTNEKLFF. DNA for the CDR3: TGTGCCAGCTCACCCCAACAGGGGACAAATGAAAAACTGTTTTTT.

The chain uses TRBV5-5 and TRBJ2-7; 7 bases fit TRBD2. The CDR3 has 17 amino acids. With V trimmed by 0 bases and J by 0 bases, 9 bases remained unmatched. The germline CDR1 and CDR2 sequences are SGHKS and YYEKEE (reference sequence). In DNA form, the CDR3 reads TGTGCCAGCAGCTTGGCTCGGGGCGGGGGACTCTCCTACGAGCAGTACTTC. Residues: CASSLARGGGLSYEQYF.

As DNA, the CDR3 is TGTGCCAGCAGCCAAGGCTTAAGACTAGCGGGCTACGAGCAGTACTTC. This sequence encodes CASSQGLRLAGYEQYF. V is TRBV14 and J is TRBJ2-7; TRBD2 agrees at 10 bases. Germline V gene lookup returns CDR1 SGHDN and CDR2 FVKESK. The CDR3 length is 16 residues. Trimming at V came to 1 base and at J to 3 bases, leaving 6 bases not matched to a gene. Drawing the rest from reference TRBV14 and TRBJ2-7, the complete variable domain is EAGVTQFPSHSVIEKGQTVTLRCDPISGHDNLYWYRRVMGKEIKFLLHFVKESKQDESGMPNNRFLAERTGGTYSTLKVQPAELEDSGVYFCASSQGLRLAGYEQYFGPGTRLTVT.

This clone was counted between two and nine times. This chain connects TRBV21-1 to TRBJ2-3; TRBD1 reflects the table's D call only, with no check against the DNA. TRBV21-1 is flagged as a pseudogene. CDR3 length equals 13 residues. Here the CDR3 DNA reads TGTGCCAGCAGCAAGGGCTCCACAGATACGCAGTATTTT. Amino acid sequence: CASSKGSTDTQYF.

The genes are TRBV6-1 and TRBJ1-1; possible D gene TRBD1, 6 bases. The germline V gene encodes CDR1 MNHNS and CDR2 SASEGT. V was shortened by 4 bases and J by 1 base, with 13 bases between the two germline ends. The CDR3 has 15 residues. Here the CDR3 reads CASSAGQPGNTEAFF. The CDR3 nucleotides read TGTGCCAGCAGTGCCGGACAGCCCGGGAACACTGAAGCTTTCTTT.

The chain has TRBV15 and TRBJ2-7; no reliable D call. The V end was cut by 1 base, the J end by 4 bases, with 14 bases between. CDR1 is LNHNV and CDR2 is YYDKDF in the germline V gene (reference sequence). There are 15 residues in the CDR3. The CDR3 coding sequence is TGTGCCACCAGCAGAGGAACTACGTCTCTTTACGAGCAGTACTTC. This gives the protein CATSRGTTSLYEQYF.

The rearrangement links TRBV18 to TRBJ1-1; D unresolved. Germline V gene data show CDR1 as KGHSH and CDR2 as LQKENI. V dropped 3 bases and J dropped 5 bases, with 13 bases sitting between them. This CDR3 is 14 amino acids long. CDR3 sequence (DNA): TGTGCCAGCTCACCCCTCGGGGAAGGGACTGAAGCTTTCTTT. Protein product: CASSPLGEGTEAFF.

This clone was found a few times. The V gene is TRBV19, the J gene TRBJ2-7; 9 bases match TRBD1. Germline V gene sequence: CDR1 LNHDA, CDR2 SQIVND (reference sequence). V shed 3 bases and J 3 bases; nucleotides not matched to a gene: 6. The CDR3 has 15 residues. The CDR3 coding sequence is TGTGCCAGTAGTATTGCCGGACAGGGGCGCTACGAGCAGTACTTC. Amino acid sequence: CASSIAGQGRYEQYF. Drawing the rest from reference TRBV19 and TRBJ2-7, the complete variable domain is DGGITQSPKYLFRKEGQNVTLSCEQNLNHDAMYWYRQDPGQGLRLIYYSQIVNDFQKGDIAEGYSVSREKKESFPLTVTSAQKNPTAFYLCASSIAGQGRYEQYFGPGTRLTVT.

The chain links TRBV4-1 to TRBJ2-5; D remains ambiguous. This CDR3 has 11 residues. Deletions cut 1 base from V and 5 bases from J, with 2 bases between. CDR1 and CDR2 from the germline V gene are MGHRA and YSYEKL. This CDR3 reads CASSQAETQYF. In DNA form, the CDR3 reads TGCGCCAGCAGCCAAGCGGAGACCCAGTACTTC.

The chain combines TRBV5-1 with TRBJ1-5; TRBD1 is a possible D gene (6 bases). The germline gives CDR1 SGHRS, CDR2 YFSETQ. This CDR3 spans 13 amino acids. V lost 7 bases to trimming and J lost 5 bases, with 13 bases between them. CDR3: CASRQGLDQPQHF. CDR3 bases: TGCGCCAGCCGGCAGGGGTTGGATCAGCCCCAGCATTTT.

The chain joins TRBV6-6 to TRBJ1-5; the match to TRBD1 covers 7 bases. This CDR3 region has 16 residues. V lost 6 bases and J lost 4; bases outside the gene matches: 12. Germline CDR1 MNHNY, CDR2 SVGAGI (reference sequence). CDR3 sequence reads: CASSPSEGAKNQPQHF. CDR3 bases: TGTGCCAGCAGCCCCTCGGAGGGGGCGAAAAATCAGCCCCAGCATTTT.

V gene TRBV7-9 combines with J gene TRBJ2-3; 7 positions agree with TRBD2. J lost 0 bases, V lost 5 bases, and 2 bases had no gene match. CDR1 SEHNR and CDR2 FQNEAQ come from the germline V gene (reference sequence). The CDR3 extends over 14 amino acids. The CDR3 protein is CASSPSGSTDTQYF. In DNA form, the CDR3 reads TGTGCCAGCAGCCCTAGCGGTAGCACAGATACGCAGTATTTT. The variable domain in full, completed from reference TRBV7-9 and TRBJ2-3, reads DTGVSQNPRHKITKRGQNVTFRCDPISEHNRLYWYRQTLGQGPEFLTYFQNEAQLEKSRLLSDRFSAERPKGSFSTLEIQRTEQGDSAMYLCASSPSGSTDTQYFGPGTRLTVL.

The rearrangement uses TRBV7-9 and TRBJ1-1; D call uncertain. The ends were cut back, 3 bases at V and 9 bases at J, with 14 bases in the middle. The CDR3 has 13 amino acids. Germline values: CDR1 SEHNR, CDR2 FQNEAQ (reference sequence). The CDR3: CASSFGLVFKAFF. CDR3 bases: TGTGCCAGCAGCTTTGGACTAGTCTTTAAAGCTTTCTTT.

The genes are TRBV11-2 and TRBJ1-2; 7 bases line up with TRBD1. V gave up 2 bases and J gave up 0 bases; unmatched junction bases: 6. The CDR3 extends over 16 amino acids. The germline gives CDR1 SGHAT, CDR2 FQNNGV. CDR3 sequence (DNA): TGTGCCAGCAGCTTATATGCCACAGGGGCTAACTATGGCTACACCTTC. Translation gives CASSLYATGANYGYTF.

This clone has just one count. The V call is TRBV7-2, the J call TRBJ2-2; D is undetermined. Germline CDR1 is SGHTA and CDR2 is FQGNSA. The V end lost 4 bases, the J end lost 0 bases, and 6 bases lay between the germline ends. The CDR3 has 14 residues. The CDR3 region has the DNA TGTGCCAGCAGCTACGACTCGAACACCGGGGAGCTGTTTTTT. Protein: CASSYDSNTGELFF.

The DNA for the CDR3 is TGTGCCAGCAGCTTAGCTTTCCCCGGACAGGGGGCGGTCACCGGGGAGCTGTTTTTT. The encoded protein is CASSLAFPGQGAVTGELFF. The chain uses TRBV7-8 and TRBJ2-2; 11 bases fit TRBD1. V lost 0 bases, J lost 4 bases, and 10 bases stayed unmatched. Germline-derived CDR1 and CDR2 are SGHVS and FQNEAQ. The CDR3 covers 19 residues.

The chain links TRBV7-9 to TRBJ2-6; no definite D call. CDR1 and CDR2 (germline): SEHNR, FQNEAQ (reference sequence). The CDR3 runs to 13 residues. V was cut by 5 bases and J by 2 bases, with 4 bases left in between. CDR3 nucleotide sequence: TGTGCCAGCAGCCCCACTGGGGCCAACGTCCTGACTTTC. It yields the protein CASSPTGANVLTF.

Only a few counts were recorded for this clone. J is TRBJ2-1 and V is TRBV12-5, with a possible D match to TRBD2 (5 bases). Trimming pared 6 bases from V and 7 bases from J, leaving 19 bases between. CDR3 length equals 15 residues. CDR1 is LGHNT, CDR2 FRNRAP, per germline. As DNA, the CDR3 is TGTGCTAGTGGGCCGCTGGGCGGGTTAAGTAATGAGCAGTTCTTC. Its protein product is CASGPLGGLSNEQFF.

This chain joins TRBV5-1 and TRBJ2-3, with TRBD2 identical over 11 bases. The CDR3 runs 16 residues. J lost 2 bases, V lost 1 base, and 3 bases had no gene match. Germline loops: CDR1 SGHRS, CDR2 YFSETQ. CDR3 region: CASSLTSGGYTDTQYF. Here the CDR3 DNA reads TGCGCCAGCAGCTTGACTAGCGGGGGATACACAGATACGCAGTATTTT. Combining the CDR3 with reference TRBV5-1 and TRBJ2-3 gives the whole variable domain KAGVTQTPRYLIKTRGQQVTLSCSPISGHRSVSWYQQTPGQGLQFLFEYFSETQRNKGNFPGRFSGRQFSNSRSEMNVSTLELGDSALYLCASSLTSGGYTDTQYFGPGTRLTVL.

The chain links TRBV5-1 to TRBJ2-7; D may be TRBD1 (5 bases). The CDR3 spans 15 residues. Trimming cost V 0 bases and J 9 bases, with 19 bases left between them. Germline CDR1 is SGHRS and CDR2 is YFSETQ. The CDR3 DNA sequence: TGCGCCAGCAGCTTGGGTGTGGAAAGGGGCGGCGGGCAGTACTTC. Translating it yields CASSLGVERGGGQYF.

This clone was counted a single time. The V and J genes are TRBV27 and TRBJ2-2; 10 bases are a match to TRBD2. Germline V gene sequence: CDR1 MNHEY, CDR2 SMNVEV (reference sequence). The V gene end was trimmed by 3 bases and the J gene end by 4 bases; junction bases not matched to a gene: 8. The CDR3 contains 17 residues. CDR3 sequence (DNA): TGTGCCAGCAGTTTCCGGCTAGCGGGAGCCGGCACCGGGGAGCTGTTTTTT. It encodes CASSFRLAGAGTGELFF.